This record concerns one T cell receptor (beta chain) sequence. This sample was included in a study of shared clonotypes between healthy human individuals. Study as a whole: CD4 naive cells filled three plates per donor, CD4 memory three, CD8 naive two and CD8 memory one.

This table comes from immunoSEQ multiplex PCR, and its TCRdb copy is limited to in-frame clones, with some not included. The sample shows roughly 1,100,000 clones, about 70% of them seen only once. Germline lookup yields CDR1 MNHEY and CDR2 SVGAGI. This CDR3 comprises 14 residues. The ends were cut back, 2 bases at V and 0 bases at J, with 7 bases in the middle. This chain links TRBV6-5 with TRBJ1-1; tentatively, D is TRBD1 (5 bases). Sequenced material: memory CD4+ T cells sorted from blood. The subset here: CD45RA-negative fraction. The receptor was isolated from a man between 18 and 29 years old in good health. The CDR3, as DNA: TGTGCCAGCAGTTACCCAGGGATGAACACTGAAGCTTTCTTT. Its protein is CASSYPGMNTEAFF.